Below are 9 T cell receptor beta chains sequenced from a single sample in a study of blood T cell repertoires in COVID-19. Libraries were prepared by immunoSEQ multiplex PCR; TCRdb keeps only in-frame clonotypes and omits some of them. The sample yields 180,000 or so clones, around 88% seen once. Sequencing was done on a sample of peripheral blood. Receptors originate from a woman between 25 and 40 years old with acute or convalescent COVID-19.

The chain carries TRBV7-2 and TRBJ2-1; 10 bases match TRBD1. The J segment lost 8 bases and the V segment lost 6 bases, leaving 7 bases of the junction unmatched. CDR1 is SGHTA, CDR2 FQGNSA, per germline. The CDR3 loop spans 14 amino acids. The chain's CDR3 is CASRGGQGSYEQFF. CDR3 in DNA: TGTGCCAGCAGAGGGGGACAGGGGAGTTATGAGCAGTTCTTC.

The gene calls are TRBV28 and TRBJ1-2; possibly TRBD1 for D (6 bases). The CDR3 loop spans 12 amino acids. Trimming removed 5 bases at V and 8 bases at J, with 12 bases between. The germline V gene has CDR1 MDHEN and CDR2 SYDVKM. CDR3 region: CASSTGGVGYTF. In DNA form, the CDR3 reads TGTGCCAGCAGTACGGGGGGCGTAGGCTACACCTTC.

The chain joins TRBV6-5 to TRBJ1-4, with unresolved D. Germline-derived CDR1 and CDR2 are MNHEY and SVGAGI. CDR3 length equals 13 residues. Trimming took 8 bases from V and 4 from J, leaving 11 bases between them. Here the CDR3 DNA reads TGTGCCAGCGGGCGGGGAGGTAATGAAAAACTGTTTTTT. Its translation is CASGRGGNEKLFF.

The J gene is TRBJ2-5, the V gene TRBV7-9, with 8 bases identical to TRBD2. The CDR3 extends over 17 amino acids. Germline CDR1 SEHNR, CDR2 FQNEAQ (reference sequence). J gave up 2 bases and V 0 bases, and 8 bases lay outside the gene matches. The CDR3 DNA reads TGTGCCAGCAGCTTAGCGGAGACTAGCGCGGGGCAAGAGACCCAGTACTTC. It yields the protein CASSLAETSAGQETQYF.

The CDR3 spells CATSGSGAPTDTQYF. The CDR3 region has the DNA TGTGCCACTTCGGGTAGCGGAGCCCCCACAGATACGCAGTATTTT. The chain is built from TRBV7-9 and TRBJ2-3, with a weak D call TRBD2 (6 bases). Trimming removed 10 bases at V and 2 bases at J, with 19 bases between. This CDR3 spans 15 amino acids. From germline, CDR1 is SEHNR and CDR2 FQNEAQ (reference sequence).

The chain couples TRBV7-6 to TRBJ1-5, with a weak D call TRBD1 (5 bases). Trimming took 1 base from V and 8 from J, leaving 15 bases between them. Germline V gives CDR1 SGHVS, CDR2 FNYEAQ. The CDR3 extends over 15 amino acids. DNA for the CDR3: TGTGCCAGCAGCTTAGGGTGGAAAGGGGATGAGCCCCAGCATTTT. This encodes CASSLGWKGDEPQHF.

V is TRBV28 and J is TRBJ2-1; a weak D match, TRBD2 (5 bases). The germline V gene has CDR1 MDHEN and CDR2 SYDVKM. The V and J ends lost 5 bases and 4 bases respectively, with 9 bases between them. There are 13 residues in the CDR3. This CDR3 is CASSPRGYNEQFF. CDR3 DNA: TGTGCCAGCAGTCCCCGGGGTTACAATGAGCAGTTCTTC.

The V and J genes are TRBV27 and TRBJ1-4, with D perhaps TRBD1 (6 bases). Trimming took off 5 bases at V and 8 bases at J, with 15 bases between the two ends. This CDR3 region has 14 residues. CDR1 is MNHEY and CDR2 is SMNVEV in the germline V gene (reference sequence). This CDR3 is CASSPLPGQEKLFF. CDR3 in DNA: TGTGCCAGCAGTCCGCTACCGGGACAAGAAAAACTGTTTTTT. The full variable domain, completed using reference TRBV27 and TRBJ1-4, is EAQVTQNPRYLITVTGKKLTVTCSQNMNHEYMSWYRQDPGLGLRQIYYSMNVEVTDKGDVPEGYKVSRKEKRNFPLILESPSPNQTSLYFCASSPLPGQEKLFFGSGTQLSVL.

This clone has only one observation. This chain links TRBV9 with TRBJ2-5, with TRBD2 matching over 12 bases. Germline lookup yields CDR1 SGDLS and CDR2 YYNGEE. This CDR3 is built from 14 residues. J lost 4 bases, V lost 6 bases, and 4 bases had no gene match. The CDR3 loop reads CASNLGLAGETQYF. CDR3 DNA: TGTGCCAGCAACTTGGGACTAGCGGGAGAGACCCAGTACTTC.